This TCR beta chain was identified during a study of cytomegalovirus exposure and HLA in healthy donors. The CDR3 extends over 16 amino acids. Germline V gene sequence: CDR1 SGHDN, CDR2 FVKESK. Trimming took off 1 base at V and 6 bases at J, with 15 bases between the two ends. With 60 Vbeta and 13 Jbeta primers, the PCR was carried out. Data came from immunoSEQ multiplex PCR; TCRdb stores just in-frame clones and leaves some out. Of around 190,000 clones in the sample, 65% to 85% were seen once. Material: PBMCs. This sequence was found in a man aged 18 to 30 in good health and CMV-seronegative. The chain employs TRBV14 and TRBJ1-4; TRBD1 might be the D (6 bases). CDR3 DNA: TGTGCCAGCAGCCAAGGATACAGGGTCGGGGATGAAAAACTGTTTTTT. As protein: CASSQGYRVGDEKLFF.